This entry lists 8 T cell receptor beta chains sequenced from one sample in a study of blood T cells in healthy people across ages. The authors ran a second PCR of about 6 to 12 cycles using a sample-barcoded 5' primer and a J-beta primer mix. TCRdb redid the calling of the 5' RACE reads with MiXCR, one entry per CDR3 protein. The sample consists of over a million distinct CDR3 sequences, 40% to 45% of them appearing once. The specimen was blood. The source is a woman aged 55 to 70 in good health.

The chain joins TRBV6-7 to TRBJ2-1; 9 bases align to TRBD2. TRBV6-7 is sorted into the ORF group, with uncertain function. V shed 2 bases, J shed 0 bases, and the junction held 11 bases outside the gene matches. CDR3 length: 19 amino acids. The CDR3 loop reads CASSYVRLAEPSSYNEQFF. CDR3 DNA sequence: TGTGCCAGCAGTTACGTGAGACTAGCGGAACCAAGCTCCTACAATGAGCAGTTCTTC.

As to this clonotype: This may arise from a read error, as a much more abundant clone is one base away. CDR3 coding DNA: TGCGCCAGCAGCTTGGCTAGCTCCTACAATGAGCAGTACTTC. This encodes CASSLASSYNEQYF. V gene TRBV5-1 combines with J gene TRBJ2-1; weak D call: TRBD2 (5 bases). The J call could be wrong; TRBJ2-7 is a better fit for the DNA end. CDR1 and CDR2 (germline): SGHRS, YFSETQ. The CDR3 totals 14 residues.

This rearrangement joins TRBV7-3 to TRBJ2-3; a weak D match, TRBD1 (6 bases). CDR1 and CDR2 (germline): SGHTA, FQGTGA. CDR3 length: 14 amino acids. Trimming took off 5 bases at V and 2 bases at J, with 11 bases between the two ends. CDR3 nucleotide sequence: TGTGCCAGCAGCCGTGGACAGCCCACAGATACGCAGTATTTT. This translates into CASSRGQPTDTQYF.

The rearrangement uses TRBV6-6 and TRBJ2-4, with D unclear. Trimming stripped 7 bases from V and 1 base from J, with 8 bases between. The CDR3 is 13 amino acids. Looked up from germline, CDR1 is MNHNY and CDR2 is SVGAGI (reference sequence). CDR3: CASTHSAKNIQYF. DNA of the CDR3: TGTGCCAGCACCCATTCGGCCAAAAACATTCAGTACTTC.

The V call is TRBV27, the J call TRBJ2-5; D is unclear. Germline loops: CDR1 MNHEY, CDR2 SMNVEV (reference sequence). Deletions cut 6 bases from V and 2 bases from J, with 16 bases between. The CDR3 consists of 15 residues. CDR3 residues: CASRHGPLRQETQYF. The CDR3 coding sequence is TGTGCCAGCAGGCATGGTCCCCTACGACAAGAGACCCAGTACTTC.

CDR3 sequence: CSARAQGDIQYF. The CDR3 region has the DNA TGCAGTGCTAGAGCCCAAGGAGACATTCAGTACTTC. The gene calls are TRBV20-1 and TRBJ2-4; D ambiguous. Trimming left V 1 base short and J 8 bases short, with 9 bases between. The length of the CDR3 is 12 residues. Germline values: CDR1 DFQATT, CDR2 SNEGSKA (reference sequence).

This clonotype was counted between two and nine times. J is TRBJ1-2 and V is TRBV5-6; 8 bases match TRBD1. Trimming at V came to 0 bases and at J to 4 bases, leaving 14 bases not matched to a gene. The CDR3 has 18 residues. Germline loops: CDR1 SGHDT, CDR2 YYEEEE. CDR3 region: CASSLVGTGRLEGYGYTF. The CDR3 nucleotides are TGTGCCAGCAGCTTGGTTGGGACAGGCCGGTTAGAGGGCTATGGCTACACCTTC.

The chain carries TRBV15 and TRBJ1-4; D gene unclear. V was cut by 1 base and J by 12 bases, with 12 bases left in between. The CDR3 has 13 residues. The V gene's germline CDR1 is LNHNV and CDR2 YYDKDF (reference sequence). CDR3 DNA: TGTGCCACCAGCAGAGGGACGTCTGAGGAACTGTTTTTT. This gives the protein CATSRGTSEELFF.